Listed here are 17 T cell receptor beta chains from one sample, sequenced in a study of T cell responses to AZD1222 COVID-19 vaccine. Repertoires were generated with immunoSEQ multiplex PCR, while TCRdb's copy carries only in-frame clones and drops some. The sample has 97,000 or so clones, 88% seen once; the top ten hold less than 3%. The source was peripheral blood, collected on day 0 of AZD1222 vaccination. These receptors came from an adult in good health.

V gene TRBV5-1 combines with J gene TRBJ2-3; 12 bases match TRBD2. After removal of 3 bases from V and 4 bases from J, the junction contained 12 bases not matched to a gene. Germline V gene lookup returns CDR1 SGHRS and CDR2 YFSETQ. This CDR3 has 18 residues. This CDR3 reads CASSSRMTSGRSADTQYF. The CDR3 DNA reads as TGCGCCAGCAGCTCACGTATGACTAGCGGGAGATCTGCAGATACGCAGTATTTT.

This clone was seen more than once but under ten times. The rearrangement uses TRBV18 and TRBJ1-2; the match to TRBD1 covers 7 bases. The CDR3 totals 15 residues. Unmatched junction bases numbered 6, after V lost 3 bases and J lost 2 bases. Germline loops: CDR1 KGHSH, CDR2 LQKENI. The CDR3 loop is CASSPNSGQNYGYTF. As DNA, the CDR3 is TGTGCCAGCTCACCGAACTCGGGACAGAACTATGGCTACACCTTC. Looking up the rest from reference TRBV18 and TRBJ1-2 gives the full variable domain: NAGVMQNPRHLVRRRGQEARLRCSPMKGHSHVYWYRQLPEEGLKFMVYLQKENIIDESGMPKERFSAEFPKEGPSILRIQQVVRGDSAAYFCASSPNSGQNYGYTFGSGTRLTVV.

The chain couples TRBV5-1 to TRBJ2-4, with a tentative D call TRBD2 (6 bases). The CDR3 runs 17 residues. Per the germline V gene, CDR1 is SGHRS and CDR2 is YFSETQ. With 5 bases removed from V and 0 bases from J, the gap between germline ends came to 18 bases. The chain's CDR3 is CASRSDPSALAKNIQYF. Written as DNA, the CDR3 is TGCGCCAGCAGATCCGATCCTAGCGCCCTAGCCAAAAACATTCAGTACTTC.

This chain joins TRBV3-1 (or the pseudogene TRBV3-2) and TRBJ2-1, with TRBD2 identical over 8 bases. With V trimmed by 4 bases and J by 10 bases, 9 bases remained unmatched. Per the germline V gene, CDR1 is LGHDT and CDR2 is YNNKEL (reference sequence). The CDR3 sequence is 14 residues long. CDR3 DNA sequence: TGTGCCAGCAGCCGGCTAGTTAGCGGGGAGGAGCAGTTCTTC. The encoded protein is CASSRLVSGEEQFF.

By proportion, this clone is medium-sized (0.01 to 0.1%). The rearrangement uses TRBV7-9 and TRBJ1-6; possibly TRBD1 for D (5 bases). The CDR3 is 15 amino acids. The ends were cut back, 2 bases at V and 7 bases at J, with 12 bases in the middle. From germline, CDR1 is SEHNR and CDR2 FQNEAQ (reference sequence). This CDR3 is CASSLTGVQNSPLHF. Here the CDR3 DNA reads TGTGCCAGCAGCTTAACGGGGGTTCAGAATTCACCCCTCCACTTT.

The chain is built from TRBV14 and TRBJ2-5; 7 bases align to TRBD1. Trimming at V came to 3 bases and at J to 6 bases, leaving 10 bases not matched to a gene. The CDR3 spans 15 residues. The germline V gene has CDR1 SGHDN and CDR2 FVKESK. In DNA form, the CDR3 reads TGTGCCAGCAGCCACCCCGGGACAGTGGGGCAGACCCAGTACTTC. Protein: CASSHPGTVGQTQYF.

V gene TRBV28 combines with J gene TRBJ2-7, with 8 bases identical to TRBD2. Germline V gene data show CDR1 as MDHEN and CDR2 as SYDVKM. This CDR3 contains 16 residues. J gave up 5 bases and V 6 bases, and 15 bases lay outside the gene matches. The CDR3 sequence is CASRWRSGRNGDEQYF. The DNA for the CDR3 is TGTGCCAGCAGGTGGAGGAGCGGGAGAAACGGCGACGAGCAGTACTTC.

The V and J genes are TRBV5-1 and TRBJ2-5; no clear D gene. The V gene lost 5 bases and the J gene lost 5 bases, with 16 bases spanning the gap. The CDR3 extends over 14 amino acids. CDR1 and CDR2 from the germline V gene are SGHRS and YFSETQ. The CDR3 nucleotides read TGCGCCAGCAGGGCCTTAGGCCCCCCGGAGACCCAGTACTTC. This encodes CASRALGPPETQYF.

In DNA form, the CDR3 reads TGTGCCAGCTCACCGTACGATGGGTTTACTGAAGCTTTCTTT. It is translated as CASSPYDGFTEAFF. The chain carries TRBV18 and TRBJ1-1; D unclear. The CDR3 contains 14 residues. Germline CDR1 reads KGHSH; CDR2 reads LQKENI. Trimming cost V 3 bases and J 5 bases, with 13 bases left between them.

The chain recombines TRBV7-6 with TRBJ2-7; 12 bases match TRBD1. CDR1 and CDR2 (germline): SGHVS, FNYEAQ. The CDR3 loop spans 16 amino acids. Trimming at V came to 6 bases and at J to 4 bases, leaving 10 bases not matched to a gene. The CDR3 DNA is TGTGCCAGCAGTCCTCCACCGGGACAGGGGGCTTACGAGCAGTACTTC. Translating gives CASSPPPGQGAYEQYF.

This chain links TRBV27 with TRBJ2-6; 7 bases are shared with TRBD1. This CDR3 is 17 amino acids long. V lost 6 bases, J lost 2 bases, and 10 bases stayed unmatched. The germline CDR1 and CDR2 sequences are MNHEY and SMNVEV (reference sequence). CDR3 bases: TGTGCCAGCAGCCCTGGGACAGACCTTACTGGGGCCAACGTCCTGACTTTC. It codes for CASSPGTDLTGANVLTF.

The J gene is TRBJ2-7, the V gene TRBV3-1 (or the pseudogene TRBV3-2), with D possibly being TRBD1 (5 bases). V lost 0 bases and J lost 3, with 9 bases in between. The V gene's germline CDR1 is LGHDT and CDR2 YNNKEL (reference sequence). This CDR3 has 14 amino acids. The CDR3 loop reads CASSQDWQGYEQYF. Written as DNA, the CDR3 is TGTGCCAGCAGCCAAGATTGGCAGGGCTACGAGCAGTACTTC.

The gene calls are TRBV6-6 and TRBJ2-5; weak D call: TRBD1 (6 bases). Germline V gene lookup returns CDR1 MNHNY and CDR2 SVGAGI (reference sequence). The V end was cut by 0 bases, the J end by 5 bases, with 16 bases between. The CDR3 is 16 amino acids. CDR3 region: CASSYSAGVGRETQYF. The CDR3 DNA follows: TGTGCCAGCAGTTACTCGGCAGGGGTTGGCCGGGAGACCCAGTACTTC.

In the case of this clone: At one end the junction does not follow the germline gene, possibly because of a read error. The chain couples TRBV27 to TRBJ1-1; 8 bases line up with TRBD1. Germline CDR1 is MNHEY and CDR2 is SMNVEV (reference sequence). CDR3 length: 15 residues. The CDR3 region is CASRRVTGANSEAFF. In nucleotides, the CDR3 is TGTGCCAGCAGGAGAGTGACAGGGGCCAACAGTGAAGCTTTCTTT.

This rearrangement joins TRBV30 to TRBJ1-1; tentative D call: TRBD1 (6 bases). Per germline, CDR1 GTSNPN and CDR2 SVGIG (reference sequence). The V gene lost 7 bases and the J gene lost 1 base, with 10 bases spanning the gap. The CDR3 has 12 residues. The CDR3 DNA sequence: TGTGCCTACAGGGACTCGAACACTGAAGCTTTCTTT. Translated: CAYRDSNTEAFF.

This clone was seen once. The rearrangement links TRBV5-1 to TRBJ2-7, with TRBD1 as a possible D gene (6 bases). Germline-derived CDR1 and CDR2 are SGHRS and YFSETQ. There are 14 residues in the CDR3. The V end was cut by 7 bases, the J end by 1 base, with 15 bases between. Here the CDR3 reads CASRTEQGSYEQYF. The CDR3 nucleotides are TGCGCCAGCCGAACCGAACAGGGATCCTACGAGCAGTACTTC.

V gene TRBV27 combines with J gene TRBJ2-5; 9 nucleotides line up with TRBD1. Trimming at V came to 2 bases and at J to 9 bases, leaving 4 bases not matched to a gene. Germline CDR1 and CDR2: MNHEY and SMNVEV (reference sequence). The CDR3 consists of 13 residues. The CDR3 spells CASSLDRGMAQYF. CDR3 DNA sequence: TGTGCCAGCAGTTTAGACAGGGGGATGGCCCAGTACTTC.